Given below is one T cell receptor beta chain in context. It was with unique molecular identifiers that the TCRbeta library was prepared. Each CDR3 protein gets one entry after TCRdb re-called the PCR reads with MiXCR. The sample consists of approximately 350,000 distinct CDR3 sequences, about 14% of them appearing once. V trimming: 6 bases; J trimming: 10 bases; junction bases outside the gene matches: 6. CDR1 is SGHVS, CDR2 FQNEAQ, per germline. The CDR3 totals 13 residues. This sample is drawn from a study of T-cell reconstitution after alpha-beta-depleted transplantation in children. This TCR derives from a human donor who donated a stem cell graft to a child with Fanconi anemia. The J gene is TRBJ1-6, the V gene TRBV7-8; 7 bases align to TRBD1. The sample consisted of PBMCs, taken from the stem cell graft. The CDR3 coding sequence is TGTGCCAGCAGAAGAACAGGGGACTCACCCCTCCACTTT. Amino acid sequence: CASRRTGDSPLHF.